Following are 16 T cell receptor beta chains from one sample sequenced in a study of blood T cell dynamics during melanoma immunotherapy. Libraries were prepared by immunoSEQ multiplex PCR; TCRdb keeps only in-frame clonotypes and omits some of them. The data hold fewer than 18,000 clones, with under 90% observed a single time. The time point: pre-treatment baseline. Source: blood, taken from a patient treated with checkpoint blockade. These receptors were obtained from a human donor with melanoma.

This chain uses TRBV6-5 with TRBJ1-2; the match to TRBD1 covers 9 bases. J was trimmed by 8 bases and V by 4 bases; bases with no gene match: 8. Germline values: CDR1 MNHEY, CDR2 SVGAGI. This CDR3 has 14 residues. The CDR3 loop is CASSSGTGLRGYTF. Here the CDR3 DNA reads TGTGCCAGCAGTTCCGGGACAGGGCTGAGAGGCTACACCTTC.

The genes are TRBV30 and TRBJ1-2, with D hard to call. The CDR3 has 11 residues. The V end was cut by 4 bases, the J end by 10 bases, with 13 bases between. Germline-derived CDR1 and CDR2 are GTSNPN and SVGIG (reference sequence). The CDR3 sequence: CAWTRLGSYTF. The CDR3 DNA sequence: TGTGCCTGGACCCGGTTGGGGTCCTACACCTTC. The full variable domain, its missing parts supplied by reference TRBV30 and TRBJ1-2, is SQTIHQWPATLVQPVGSPLSLECTVEGTSNPNLYWYRQAAGRGLQLLFYSVGIGQISSEVPQNLSASRPQDRQFILSSKKLLLSDSGFYLCAWTRLGSYTFGSGTRLTVV.

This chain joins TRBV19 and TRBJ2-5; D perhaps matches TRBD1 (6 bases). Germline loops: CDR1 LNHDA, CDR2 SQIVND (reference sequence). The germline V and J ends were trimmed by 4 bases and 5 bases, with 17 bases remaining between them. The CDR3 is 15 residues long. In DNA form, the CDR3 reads TGTGCCAGTAGTACCCAGACAGGAATAGGGGAGACCCAGTACTTC. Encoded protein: CASSTQTGIGETQYF.

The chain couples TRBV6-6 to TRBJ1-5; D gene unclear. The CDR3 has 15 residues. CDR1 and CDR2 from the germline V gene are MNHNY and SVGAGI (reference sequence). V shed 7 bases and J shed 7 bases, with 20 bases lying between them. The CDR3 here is CASTPFEAVTQPQHF. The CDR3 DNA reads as TGTGCCAGCACCCCCTTCGAGGCTGTCACGCAGCCCCAGCATTTT.

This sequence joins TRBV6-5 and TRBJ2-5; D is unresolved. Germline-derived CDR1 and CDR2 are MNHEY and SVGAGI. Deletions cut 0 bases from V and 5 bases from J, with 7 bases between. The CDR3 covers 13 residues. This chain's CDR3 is CASSYSYGETQYF. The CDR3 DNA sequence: TGTGCCAGCAGTTACTCGTACGGGGAGACCCAGTACTTC.

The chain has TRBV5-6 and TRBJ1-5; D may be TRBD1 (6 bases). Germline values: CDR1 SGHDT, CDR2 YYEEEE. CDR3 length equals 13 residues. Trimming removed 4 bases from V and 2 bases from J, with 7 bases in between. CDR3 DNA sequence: TGTGCCAGCAGCGAGGGGGGCAATCAGCCCCAGCATTTT. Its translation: CASSEGGNQPQHF.

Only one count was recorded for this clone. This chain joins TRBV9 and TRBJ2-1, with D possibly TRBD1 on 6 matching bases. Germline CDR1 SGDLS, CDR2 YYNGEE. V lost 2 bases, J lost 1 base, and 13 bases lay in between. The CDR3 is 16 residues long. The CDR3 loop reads CASSVWDTGSYNEQFF. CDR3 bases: TGTGCCAGCAGCGTGTGGGACACGGGATCCTACAATGAGCAGTTCTTC.

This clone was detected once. The CDR3 loop is CASSSSRGLGTEAFF. Written as DNA, the CDR3 is TGCGCCAGCAGCTCGAGTCGGGGGCTGGGTACTGAAGCTTTCTTT. V gene TRBV5-1 combines with J gene TRBJ1-1; TRBD1 is a possible D gene (6 bases). Germline values: CDR1 SGHRS, CDR2 YFSETQ. V was pared by 3 bases and J by 5 bases, with 17 bases between. This CDR3 region has 15 residues.

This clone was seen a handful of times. The CDR3: CASSAGTSKVRRSPLHF. The DNA of the CDR3 is TGTGCCAGCAGCGCCGGGACAAGTAAAGTGAGAAGGTCACCCCTCCACTTT. The gene calls are TRBV7-9 and TRBJ1-6, with D maybe TRBD1 (6 bases). This CDR3 region has 17 residues. From germline, CDR1 is SEHNR and CDR2 FQNEAQ (reference sequence). Trimming pared 5 bases from V and 10 bases from J, leaving 24 bases between.

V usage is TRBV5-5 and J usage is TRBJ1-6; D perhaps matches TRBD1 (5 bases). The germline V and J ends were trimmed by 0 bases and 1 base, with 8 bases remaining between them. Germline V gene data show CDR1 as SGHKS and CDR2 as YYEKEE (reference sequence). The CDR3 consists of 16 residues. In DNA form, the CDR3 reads TGTGCCAGCAGCTTGGCCCAGGGTTCCTATAATTCACCCCTCCACTTT. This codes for CASSLAQGSYNSPLHF.

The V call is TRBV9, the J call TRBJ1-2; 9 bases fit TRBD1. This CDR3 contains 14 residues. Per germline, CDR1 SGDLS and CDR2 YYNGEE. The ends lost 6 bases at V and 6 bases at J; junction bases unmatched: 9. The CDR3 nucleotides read TGTGCCAGCACCGTGGGACAGGGAATGGATGGCTACACCTTC. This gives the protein CASTVGQGMDGYTF.

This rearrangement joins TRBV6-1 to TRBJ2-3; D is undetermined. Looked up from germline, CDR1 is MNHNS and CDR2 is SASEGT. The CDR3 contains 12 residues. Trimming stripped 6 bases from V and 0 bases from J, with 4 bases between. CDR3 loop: CASRPSTDTQYF. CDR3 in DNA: TGTGCCAGCAGACCCAGCACAGATACGCAGTATTTT.

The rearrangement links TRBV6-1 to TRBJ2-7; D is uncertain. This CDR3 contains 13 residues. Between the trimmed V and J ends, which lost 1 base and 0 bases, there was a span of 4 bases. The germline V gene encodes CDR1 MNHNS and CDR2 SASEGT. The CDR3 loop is CASSEGGSYEQYF. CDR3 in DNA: TGTGCCAGCAGTGAAGGGGGCTCCTACGAGCAGTACTTC.

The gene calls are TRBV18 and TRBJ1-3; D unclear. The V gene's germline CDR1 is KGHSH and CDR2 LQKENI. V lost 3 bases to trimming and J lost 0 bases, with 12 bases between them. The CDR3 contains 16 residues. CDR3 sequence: CASSPDLPDSGNTIYF. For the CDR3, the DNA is TGTGCCAGCTCACCCGACTTACCCGACTCTGGAAACACCATATATTTT.

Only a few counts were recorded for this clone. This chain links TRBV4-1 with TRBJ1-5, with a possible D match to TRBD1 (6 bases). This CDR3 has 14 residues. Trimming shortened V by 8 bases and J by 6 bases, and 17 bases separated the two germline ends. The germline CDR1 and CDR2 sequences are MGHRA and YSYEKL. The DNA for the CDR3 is TGCGCCAGCTCCAGGGGTGGGGTAGGTCAGCCCCAGCATTTT. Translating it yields CASSRGGVGQPQHF.

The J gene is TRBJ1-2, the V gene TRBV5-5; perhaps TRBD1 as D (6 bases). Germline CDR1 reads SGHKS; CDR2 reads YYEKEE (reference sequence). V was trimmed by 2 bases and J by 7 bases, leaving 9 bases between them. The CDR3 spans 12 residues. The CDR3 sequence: CASSLRGSGYTF. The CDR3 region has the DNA TGTGCCAGCAGCTTAAGGGGGAGTGGCTACACCTTC.